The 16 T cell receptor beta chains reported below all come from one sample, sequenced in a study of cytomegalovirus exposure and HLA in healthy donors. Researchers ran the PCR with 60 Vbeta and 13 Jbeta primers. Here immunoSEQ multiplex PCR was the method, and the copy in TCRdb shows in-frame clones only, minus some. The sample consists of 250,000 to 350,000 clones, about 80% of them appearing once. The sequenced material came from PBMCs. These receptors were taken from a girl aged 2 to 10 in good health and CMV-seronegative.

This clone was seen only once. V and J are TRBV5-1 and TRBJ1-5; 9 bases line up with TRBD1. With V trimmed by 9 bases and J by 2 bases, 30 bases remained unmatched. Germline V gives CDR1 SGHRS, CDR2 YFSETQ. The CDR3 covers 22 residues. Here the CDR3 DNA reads TGCGCCACCCTTAACCAGGACAGGGGACGTTCATCATGGATAGGAGGCAATCAGCCCCAGCATTTT. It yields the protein CATLNQDRGRSSWIGGNQPQHF.

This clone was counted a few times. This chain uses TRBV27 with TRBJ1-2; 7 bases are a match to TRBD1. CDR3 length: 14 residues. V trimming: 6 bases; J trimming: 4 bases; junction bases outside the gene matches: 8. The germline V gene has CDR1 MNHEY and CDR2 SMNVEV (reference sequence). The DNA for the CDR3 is TGTGCCAGCAGCCGACGACAGGGTGGCTATGGCTACACCTTC. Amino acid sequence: CASSRRQGGYGYTF.

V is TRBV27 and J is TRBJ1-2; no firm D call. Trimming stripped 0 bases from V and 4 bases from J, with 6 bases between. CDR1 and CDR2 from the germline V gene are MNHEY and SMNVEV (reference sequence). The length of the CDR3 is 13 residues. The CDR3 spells CASSLSGSYGYTF. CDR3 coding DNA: TGTGCCAGCAGTTTATCGGGGAGCTATGGCTACACCTTC.

The CDR3 loop is CSAAQGYEQYF. CDR3 sequence (DNA): TGCAGTGCTGCGCAGGGCTACGAGCAGTACTTC. The chain has TRBV20-1 and TRBJ2-7; perhaps TRBD1 as D (5 bases). The germline V gene has CDR1 DFQATT and CDR2 SNEGSKA (reference sequence). The CDR3 has 11 amino acids. Trimming took 5 bases from V and 3 from J, leaving 8 bases between them.

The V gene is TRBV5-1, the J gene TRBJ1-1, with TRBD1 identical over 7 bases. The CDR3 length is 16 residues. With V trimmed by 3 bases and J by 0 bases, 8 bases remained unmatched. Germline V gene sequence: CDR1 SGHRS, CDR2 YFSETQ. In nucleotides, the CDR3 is TGCGCCAGCAGCTCTCGACAGGGTCTCGTGAACACTGAAGCTTTCTTT. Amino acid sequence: CASSSRQGLVNTEAFF.

In DNA, the CDR3 is TGTGCCAGCATTGACAGTTCCTACGAGCAGTACTTC. As protein: CASIDSSYEQYF. The V gene is TRBV28, the J gene TRBJ2-7; a weak D match, TRBD1 (5 bases). CDR1 and CDR2 (germline): MDHEN, SYDVKM. This CDR3 contains 12 residues. Trimming left V 7 bases short and J 1 base short, with 8 bases between.

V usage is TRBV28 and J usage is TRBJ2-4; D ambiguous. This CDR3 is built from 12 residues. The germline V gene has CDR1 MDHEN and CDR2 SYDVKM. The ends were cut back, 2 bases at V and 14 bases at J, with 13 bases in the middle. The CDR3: CASSLTHEQEYF. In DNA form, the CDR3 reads TGTGCCAGCAGTTTAACCCACGAGCAGGAGTACTTC.

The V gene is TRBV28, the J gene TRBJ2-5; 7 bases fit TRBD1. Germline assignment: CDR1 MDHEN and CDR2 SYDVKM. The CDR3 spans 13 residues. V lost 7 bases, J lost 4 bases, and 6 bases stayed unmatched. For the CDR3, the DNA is TGTGCCAGCATGCCAGGGGGAATAGAGACCCAGTACTTC. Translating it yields CASMPGGIETQYF.

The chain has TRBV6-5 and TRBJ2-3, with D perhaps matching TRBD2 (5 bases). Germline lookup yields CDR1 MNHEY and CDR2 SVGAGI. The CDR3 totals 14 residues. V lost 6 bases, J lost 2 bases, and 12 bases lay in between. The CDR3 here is CASSRTSFTDTQYF. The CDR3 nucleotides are TGTGCCAGCAGCCGCACTAGTTTCACAGATACGCAGTATTTT.

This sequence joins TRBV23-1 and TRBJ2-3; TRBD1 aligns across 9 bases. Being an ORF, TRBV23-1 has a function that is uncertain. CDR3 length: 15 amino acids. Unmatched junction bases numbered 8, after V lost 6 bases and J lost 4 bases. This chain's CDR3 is CASRAEQGASDTQYF. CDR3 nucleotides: TGCGCCAGCAGGGCGGAACAGGGGGCTTCAGATACGCAGTATTTT.

CDR3 DNA: TGTGCCAGCAGCCTGACAGGGCGGAACTCTGGAAACACCATATATTTT. This encodes CASSLTGRNSGNTIYF. The V and J genes are TRBV7-8 and TRBJ1-3; 7 bases map to TRBD1. The CDR3 spans 16 residues. CDR1 SGHVS and CDR2 FQNEAQ come from the germline V gene. The V and J ends lost 5 bases and 0 bases, in that order; junction bases with no gene match: 7.

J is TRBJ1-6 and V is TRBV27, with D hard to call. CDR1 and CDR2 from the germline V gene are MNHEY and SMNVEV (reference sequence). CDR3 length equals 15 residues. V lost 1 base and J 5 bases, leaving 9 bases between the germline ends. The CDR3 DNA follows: TGTGCCAGCAGTTTATTCCCCTCTCATAATTCACCCCTCCACTTT. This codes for CASSLFPSHNSPLHF.

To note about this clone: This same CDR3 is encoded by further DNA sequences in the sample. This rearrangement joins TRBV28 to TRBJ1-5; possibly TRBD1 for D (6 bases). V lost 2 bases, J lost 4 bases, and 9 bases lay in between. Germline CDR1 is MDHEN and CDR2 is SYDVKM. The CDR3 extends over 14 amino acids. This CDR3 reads CASSLGQGNQPQHF. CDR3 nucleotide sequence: TGTGCCAGCAGTTTAGGGCAGGGGAATCAGCCCCAGCATTTT.

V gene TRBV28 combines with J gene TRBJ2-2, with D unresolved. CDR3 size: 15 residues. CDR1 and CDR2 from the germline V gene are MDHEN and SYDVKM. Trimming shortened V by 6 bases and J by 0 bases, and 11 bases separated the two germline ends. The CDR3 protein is CASSPVAANTGELFF. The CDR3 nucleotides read TGTGCCAGCAGCCCCGTGGCAGCGAACACCGGGGAGCTGTTTTTT.

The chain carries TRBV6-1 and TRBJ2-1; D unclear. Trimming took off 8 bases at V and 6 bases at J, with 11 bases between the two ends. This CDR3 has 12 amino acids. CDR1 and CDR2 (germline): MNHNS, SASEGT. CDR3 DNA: TGTGCCAGCTGCCTAGGAATCAATGAGCAGTTCTTC. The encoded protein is CASCLGINEQFF.

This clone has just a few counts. CDR3 DNA sequence: TGCAGTGCGGAGGGGGCCCCTGAGCAGTTCTTC. Encoded protein: CSAEGAPEQFF. This rearrangement joins TRBV20-1 to TRBJ2-1, with D perhaps matching TRBD1 (7 bases). The V end was cut by 6 bases, the J end by 9 bases, with 12 bases between. Germline CDR1 and CDR2: DFQATT and SNEGSKA (reference sequence). The CDR3 loop spans 11 amino acids.